A selection of T cell receptor beta chains follows, all from one sample in a study of healthy donors' naive CD4 and CD8 T cells. TCRdb re-analysed the reads in MiXCR, keeping a single row per CDR3 protein. Among roughly 200,000 distinct CDR3 sequences listed, about 74% were seen once. The sequenced sample was naive CD4+ and CD8+ T cells sorted from blood, pooled from several donors. The receptors come from a pool of human donors in good health; the sample pools cells from several healthy donors. Both conserved end residues are part of each CDR3. A D gene is named only where the DNA matches it firmly. Clone size appears in some rows only: once, few, many, or a class for an expanded clone.

clone_size cdr3_length d_call j_call v_call cdr3_aa cdr3_nt
NA 15 TRBD2 TRBJ2-2 TRBV20-1 CSARGLAANTGELFF TGCAGTGCTAGAGGACTAGCGGCAAACACCGGGGAGCTGTTTTTT
few 15 TRBD2 TRBJ2-1 TRBV29-1 CSVVGGTSSYNEQFF TGCAGCGTTGTAGGCGGGACTAGCTCCTACAATGAGCAGTTCTTC
once 15 TRBD2 TRBJ2-2 TRBV24-1 CATSPGGYSAGELFF TGTGCCACCAGTCCCGGGGGGTATTCGGCCGGGGAGCTGTTTTTT
NA 15 TRBD1 TRBJ1-5 TRBV10-3 CAIRSDREGNQPQHF TGTGCCATCAGATCCGACAGGGAGGGCAATCAGCCCCAGCATTTT
NA 13 TRBD2 TRBJ2-1 TRBV29-1 CSVRGLAGGEQFF TGCAGCGTTCGGGGACTAGCGGGAGGTGAGCAGTTCTTC
NA 15 TRBD1 TRBJ1-1 TRBV29-1 CSVEGWDRRDTEAFF TGCAGCGTTGAAGGTTGGGACAGGAGGGATACTGAAGCTTTCTTT
few 15 NA TRBJ2-1 TRBV7-8 CASSLGVGQNNEQFF TGTGCCAGCAGCTTAGGAGTAGGACAAAACAATGAGCAGTTCTTC
NA 13 NA TRBJ1-1 TRBV27 CASRVTVNTEAFF TGTGCCAGCAGGGTTACAGTGAACACTGAAGCTTTCTTT
NA 15 TRBD1 TRBJ2-1 TRBV6-4 CASRHRDRGYNEQFF TGTGCCAGCAGACACCGGGACAGGGGCTACAATGAGCAGTTCTTC
NA 11 NA TRBJ1-5 TRBV5-6 CASSKGEPQHF TGTGCCAGCAGTAAGGGTGAGCCCCAGCATTTT
NA 14 NA TRBJ2-1 TRBV12-3/TRBV12-4 CASSLESQTNEQFF TGTGCCAGCAGTTTAGAATCCCAGACTAATGAGCAGTTCTTC
few 12 NA TRBJ2-1 TRBV29-1 CSVVPEVNEQFF TGCAGCGTTGTCCCAGAGGTGAATGAGCAGTTCTTC
NA 15 TRBD1 TRBJ1-1 TRBV29-1 CSVEGETGYYTEAFF TGCAGCGTTGAAGGGGAGACAGGGTATTACACTGAAGCTTTCTTT
NA 13 NA TRBJ2-1 TRBV10-3 CAINSVDYNEQFF TGTGCCATCAATTCCGTTGACTACAATGAGCAGTTCTTC
NA 17 TRBD2 TRBJ2-4 TRBV27 CASSRGASGIAKNIQYF TGTGCCAGCAGTCGGGGTGCTAGCGGAATAGCCAAAAACATTCAGTACTTC
NA 13 NA TRBJ2-5 TRBV18 CASSPRQGETQYF TGTGCCAGCTCACCACGGCAGGGAGAGACCCAGTACTTC
NA 15 NA TRBJ2-7 TRBV29-1 CSFRRVAESSYEQYF TGCAGTTTCCGGAGGGTTGCGGAAAGCTCCTACGAGCAGTACTTC
NA 17 NA TRBJ1-2 TRBV27 CASSSPLRGGSNYGYTF TGTGCCAGCAGTTCTCCCCTCCGGGGAGGAAGTAACTATGGCTACACCTTC
NA 13 NA TRBJ1-1 TRBV6-5 CASSYSIGQQAFF TGTGCCAGCAGTTACTCGATAGGACAGCAAGCTTTCTTT
once 11 NA TRBJ1-1 TRBV19 CASSIGPEAFF TGTGCCAGTAGTATTGGCCCTGAAGCTTTCTTT
NA 11 NA TRBJ2-3 TRBV29-1 CSVEAPDTQYF TGCAGCGTTGAAGCGCCAGATACGCAGTATTTT
NA 15 NA TRBJ2-3 TRBV6-2/TRBV6-3 CASSLGGPRTGTQYF TGTGCCAGCAGCCTCGGTGGCCCCCGCACTGGTACGCAGTATTTT
NA 15 TRBD1 TRBJ2-3 TRBV6-5 CASSRSGTGTDTQYF TGTGCCAGCAGTAGATCCGGGACAGGGACAGATACGCAGTATTTT
NA 14 TRBD1 TRBJ2-7 TRBV18 CASSPGQGLYEQYF TGTGCCAGCTCGCCTGGACAGGGGTTGTACGAGCAGTACTTC
NA 16 TRBD1 TRBJ2-7 TRBV19 CASSILGTAHSYEQYF TGTGCCAGTAGTATACTCGGGACAGCGCACTCCTACGAGCAGTACTTC
once 15 NA TRBJ1-5 TRBV19 CASSPGVGHGLPQHF TGTGCCAGTAGTCCCGGGGTGGGACATGGTTTGCCCCAGCATTTT
NA 14 NA TRBJ2-7 TRBV21-1 CASSKGGTSGEQYF TGTGCCAGCAGCAAAGGCGGGACTAGTGGCGAGCAGTACTTC
NA 14 NA TRBJ2-1 TRBV12-5 CASGPPVGNNEQFF TGTGCTAGTGGCCCCCCGGTAGGGAACAATGAGCAGTTCTTC
NA 14 NA TRBJ2-3 TRBV19 CASSPSSNADTQYF TGTGCCAGTAGTCCATCTAGTAACGCAGATACGCAGTATTTT
NA 12 NA TRBJ2-7 TRBV6-2/TRBV6-3 CASSYLAYEQYF TGTGCCAGCAGTTACCTCGCCTACGAGCAGTACTTC
NA 14 NA TRBJ2-3 TRBV30 CAWSVSVGTDTQYF TGTGCCTGGAGTGTATCCGTGGGCACAGATACGCAGTATTTT